What follows is one T cell receptor (beta chain) and its context. Its target is unknown. Isolated RNA was reverse transcribed into cDNA used as the sequencing template. Profiling relied on immunoSEQ multiplex PCR, and the TCRdb table lists in-frame clones only, not all of them. The repertoire holds about 150,000 clones, about 90% seen once, with roughly 16% in the top ten. These data are taken from a study of CD8+ T cells in alopecia areata. Study background: The tofacitinib course ran for 6 to 18 months and was followed by 6 months off drug.

The CDR3 loop spans 14 amino acids. Germline values: CDR1 MNHEY, CDR2 SVGAGI. With V trimmed by 5 bases and J by 3 bases, 5 bases remained unmatched. Peripheral blood and lesional scalp punch biopsies came from alopecia areata patients. Study-level results: Sequence data from scalp samples additionally include resident alphabeta T cells of normal skin. Lesional scalp, especially alopecia totalis/universalis, showed higher clonality than normal scalp.

Sequences were derived from CD8+ T cells sorted from blood, sampled at week 0. The origin of this receptor is a human donor with alopecia areata. The chain carries TRBV6-5 and TRBJ2-7; 9 nucleotides align to TRBD2. CDR3 coding DNA: TGTGCCAGCAGTCTTGCGGGAGGGCGCTACGAGCAGTACTTC. Translated: CASSLAGGRYEQYF.